These 31 T cell receptor beta chains came from one sample sequenced in a study of OX40 agonist ivuxolimab in advanced cancers. Clones were read by immunoSEQ multiplex PCR, and TCRdb kept only the in-frame ones, dropping some. The top ten hold about 2% of the sample, which has tens of thousands of clones, about nine tenths seen once. Sequenced material: CD4+ or CD8+ T cells sorted from blood, taken in a trial of the OX40 agonist ivuxolimab. The source of these receptors is an adult with an advanced solid tumor such as melanoma, head and neck, liver or kidney cancer.

This clone is a singleton in its sample. The V call is TRBV19, the J call TRBJ2-4, with a tentative D call TRBD1 (6 bases). Germline V gene lookup returns CDR1 LNHDA and CDR2 SQIVND (reference sequence). Trimming took off 0 bases at V and 1 base at J, with 13 bases between the two ends. The CDR3 contains 17 residues. DNA of the CDR3: TGTGCCAGTAGTATAGATGGTGCAGGGGCGGCCAAAAACATTCAGTACTTC. Translation: CASSIDGAGAAKNIQYF. The full variable domain, with the rest looked up from reference TRBV19 and TRBJ2-4, is DGGITQSPKYLFRKEGQNVTLSCEQNLNHDAMYWYRQDPGQGLRLIYYSQIVNDFQKGDIAEGYSVSREKKESFPLTVTSAQKNPTAFYLCASSIDGAGAAKNIQYFGAGTRLSVL.

In this sample, this clone turned up once. The CDR3 protein is CASSSPGTGGYEQYF. CDR3 nucleotides: TGTGCCAGCAGCTCCCCCGGGACAGGGGGTTACGAGCAGTACTTC. The chain is built from TRBV28 and TRBJ2-7; 11 bases map to TRBD1. CDR1 and CDR2 (germline): MDHEN, SYDVKM. The CDR3 sequence is 15 residues long. The ends lost 6 bases at V and 4 bases at J; junction bases unmatched: 8. Supplemented by reference TRBV28 and TRBJ2-7, the full variable domain reads DVKVTQSSRYLVKRTGEKVFLECVQDMDHENMFWYRQDPGLGLRLIYFSYDVKMKEKGDIPEGYSVSREKKERFSLILESASTNQTSMYLCASSSPGTGGYEQYFGPGTRLTVT.

This clone was observed a handful of times. The gene calls are TRBV4-1 and TRBJ1-1; no reliable D call. V was pared by 1 base and J by 5 bases, with 23 bases between. This CDR3 is built from 18 residues. Germline V lookup: CDR1 MGHRA, CDR2 YSYEKL. The CDR3 sequence is CASSQGLLSNRGKTEAFF. The CDR3 DNA sequence: TGCGCCAGCAGCCAAGGGCTGCTATCAAATAGAGGGAAGACTGAAGCTTTCTTT.

This chain connects TRBV9 to TRBJ1-1; a weak D match, TRBD1 (6 bases). CDR1 is SGDLS and CDR2 is YYNGEE in the germline V gene. Deletions cut 4 bases from V and 3 bases from J, with 10 bases between. The CDR3 totals 13 residues. This chain's CDR3 is CASSITGYTEAFF. CDR3 bases: TGTGCCAGCAGCATTACAGGGTACACTGAAGCTTTCTTT.

The chain carries TRBV19 and TRBJ1-2; 7 bases are a match to TRBD1. V lost 4 bases and J lost 2; bases outside the gene matches: 25. The germline V gene has CDR1 LNHDA and CDR2 SQIVND (reference sequence). The CDR3 has 21 residues. This CDR3 reads CASSTRPPGTALPLLNYGYTF. The CDR3 nucleotides are TGTGCCAGTAGTACCCGACCGCCCGGGACAGCACTACCTCTTCTGAACTATGGCTACACCTTC.

V gene TRBV7-2 combines with J gene TRBJ1-1; 7 bases are shared with TRBD1. This CDR3 is 15 amino acids long. Trimming at V came to 1 base and at J to 1 base, leaving 3 bases not matched to a gene. Germline-derived CDR1 and CDR2 are SGHTA and FQGNSA. CDR3 coding DNA: TGTGCCAGCAGCTTAGGGGCAGGGGGGAACACTGAAGCTTTCTTT. This gives the protein CASSLGAGGNTEAFF.

This chain connects TRBV11-3 to TRBJ2-3; TRBD2 matches 7 bases. This CDR3 has 16 residues. Per germline, CDR1 SGHNT and CDR2 YENEEA. Unmatched junction bases numbered 4, after V lost 0 bases and J lost 1 base. CDR3 sequence (DNA): TGTGCCAGCAGCTTAGATAACCGGGGGGGCACAGATACGCAGTATTTT. Amino acid sequence: CASSLDNRGGTDTQYF. Filled out from reference TRBV11-3 and TRBJ2-3, the complete variable domain reads EAGVVQSPRYKIIEKKQPVAFWCNPISGHNTLYWYLQNLGQGPELLIRYENEEAVDDSQLPKDRFSAERLKGVDSTLKIQPAELGDSAVYLCASSLDNRGGTDTQYFGPGTRLTVL.

The rearrangement uses TRBV19 and TRBJ2-2, with D tentatively TRBD2 (6 bases). The CDR3 contains 14 residues. V was pared by 2 bases and J by 5 bases, with 9 bases between. Germline V CDR1 and CDR2: LNHDA, SQIVND (reference sequence). The CDR3 DNA is TGTGCCAGTAGTATAAGGCTAGCGACCGGGGAGCTGTTTTTT. Protein: CASSIRLATGELFF.

The chain recombines TRBV7-3 with TRBJ2-7; 9 nucleotides align to TRBD1. This CDR3 has 14 residues. Looked up from germline, CDR1 is SGHTA and CDR2 is FQGTGA. The trim removed 5 bases at V and 2 bases at J, leaving 4 bases unmatched. The CDR3 DNA follows: TGTGCCAGCAGCACAGACAGGGGGGCCTACGAGCAGTACTTC. It yields the protein CASSTDRGAYEQYF.

The J gene is TRBJ1-4, the V gene TRBV19, with TRBD1 identical over 7 bases. The germline V gene encodes CDR1 LNHDA and CDR2 SQIVND (reference sequence). CDR3 length: 18 residues. J lost 4 bases, V lost 3 bases, and 14 bases had no gene match. The DNA of the CDR3 is TGTGCCAGTAGTATCGGGGACAGCCCCGGGCGGGTTAATGAAAAACTGTTTTTT. It encodes CASSIGDSPGRVNEKLFF.

V and J are TRBV4-2 and TRBJ2-1, with 8 bases identical to TRBD2. The CDR3 is made up of 15 amino acids. From germline, CDR1 is LGHNA and CDR2 YNFKEQ. After removal of 2 bases from V and 2 bases from J, the junction contained 2 bases not matched to a gene. The CDR3 loop is CASSQSGGAYNEQFF. The CDR3 bases are TGTGCCAGCAGCCAATCGGGAGGGGCCTACAATGAGCAGTTCTTC.

The chain links TRBV5-4 to TRBJ2-1; D is possibly TRBD2 (6 bases). Germline CDR1 SGHNT, CDR2 YYREEE (reference sequence). This CDR3 is built from 15 residues. The V and J ends lost 0 bases and 3 bases respectively, with 10 bases between them. For the CDR3, the DNA is TGTGCCAGCAGCTTGGGCGGGGTTTTCTACAATGAGCAGTTCTTC. This codes for CASSLGGVFYNEQFF.

V and J are TRBV14 and TRBJ1-1; no clear D gene. Germline V CDR1 and CDR2: SGHDN, FVKESK. This CDR3 is built from 13 residues. V lost 1 base, J lost 6 bases, and 9 bases lay in between. The CDR3 region has the DNA TGTGCCAGCAGCCAAGGGTACGTGGCTGAAGCTTTCTTT. Its protein product is CASSQGYVAEAFF.

The J gene is TRBJ1-4, the V gene TRBV5-6; D gene unclear. Trimming cost V 0 bases and J 0 bases, with 9 bases left between them. This CDR3 has 16 residues. Germline V gene sequence: CDR1 SGHDT, CDR2 YYEEEE. This CDR3 is CASSLGRTATNEKLFF. As DNA, the CDR3 is TGTGCCAGCAGCTTGGGCAGGACGGCAACTAATGAAAAACTGTTTTTT. Full variable domain (rest looked up from reference TRBV5-6 and TRBJ1-4): DAGVTQSPTHLIKTRGQQVTLRCSPKSGHDTVSWYQQALGQGPQFIFQYYEEEERQRGNFPDRFSGHQFPNYSSELNVNALLLGDSALYLCASSLGRTATNEKLFFGSGTQLSVL.

J is TRBJ2-5 and V is TRBV18; the D call may be TRBD1 or TRBD2 (5 bases each). V was clipped by 8 bases and J by 0 bases, with 10 bases between them. The CDR3 is 13 residues long. Germline V CDR1 and CDR2: KGHSH, LQKENI. The DNA for the CDR3 is TGTGCCAGCCTACGGGACCACCAAGAGACCCAGTACTTC. It specifies CASLRDHQETQYF.

J is TRBJ2-5 and V is TRBV5-4; no reliable D call. The CDR3 covers 11 residues. Germline-derived CDR1 and CDR2 are SGHNT and YYREEE (reference sequence). Trimming took off 1 base at V and 10 bases at J, with 8 bases between the two ends. DNA for the CDR3: TGTGCCAGCAGCTTGAACAGACTCCAGTACTTC. Translated: CASSLNRLQYF. The variable domain in full, with the rest retrieved from reference TRBV5-4 and TRBJ2-5, is ETGVTQSPTHLIKTRGQQVTLRCSSQSGHNTVSWYQQALGQGPQFIFQYYREEENGRGNFPPRFSGLQFPNYSSELNVNALELDDSALYLCASSLNRLQYFGPGTRLLVL.

The chain joins TRBV6-6 to TRBJ2-2; maybe TRBD2 (7 bases). The V end was cut by 11 bases, the J end by 2 bases, with 18 bases between. The CDR3 has 15 residues. Germline lookup yields CDR1 MNHNY and CDR2 SVGAGI (reference sequence). CDR3 in DNA: TGTGCCTCTCTCACGGGGGGCGTAAACACCGGGGAGCTGTTTTTT. As protein: CASLTGGVNTGELFF.

The chain employs TRBV6-5 and TRBJ1-5; D not resolved. V was cut by 0 bases and J by 1 base, with 1 base left in between. The germline gives CDR1 MNHEY, CDR2 SVGAGI. The CDR3 covers 13 residues. The CDR3 loop reads CASSYSSNQPQHF. The CDR3 region has the DNA TGTGCCAGCAGTTACTCGAGCAATCAGCCCCAGCATTTT.

The genes are TRBV4-1 and TRBJ2-5, with a tentative D call TRBD1 (6 bases). CDR1 is MGHRA, CDR2 YSYEKL, per germline. The V and J ends lost 8 bases and 0 bases respectively, with 16 bases between them. The length of the CDR3 is 15 residues. CDR3 nucleotide sequence: TGCGCCAGCCGCAAAGGACAGCAACACCAAGAGACCCAGTACTTC. Translation: CASRKGQQHQETQYF.

The chain has TRBV6-5 and TRBJ2-1; 9 bases are shared with TRBD2. Germline V CDR1 and CDR2: MNHEY, SVGAGI. CDR3 size: 14 residues. The V and J ends lost 6 bases and 5 bases, in that order; junction bases with no gene match: 5. CDR3 nucleotide sequence: TGTGCCAGCAGCCCAGCGGGAGGTCACAATGAGCAGTTCTTC. It specifies CASSPAGGHNEQFF.

The chain is built from TRBV6-5 and TRBJ2-1; 10 positions agree with TRBD1. Germline CDR1 reads MNHEY; CDR2 reads SVGAGI. This CDR3 has 15 amino acids. Unmatched junction bases numbered 0, after V lost 2 bases and J lost 2 bases. The CDR3 sequence: CASSYGTGAYNEQFF. The CDR3 DNA reads TGTGCCAGCAGTTACGGGACAGGGGCCTACAATGAGCAGTTCTTC.

This clone occurred once. The chain couples TRBV6-6 to TRBJ2-7; TRBD2 matches 10 bases. The CDR3 has 14 amino acids. Germline V lookup: CDR1 MNHNY, CDR2 SVGAGI (reference sequence). The J segment lost 6 bases and the V segment lost 5 bases, leaving 7 bases of the junction unmatched. CDR3 region: CASSKGTSEPEQYF. Here the CDR3 DNA reads TGTGCCAGCAGTAAGGGGACTAGCGAACCCGAGCAGTACTTC.

The chain carries TRBV7-2 and TRBJ1-2, with 10 bases matching TRBD1. Germline-derived CDR1 and CDR2 are SGHTA and FQGNSA. The J segment lost 0 bases and the V segment lost 1 base, leaving 5 bases of the junction unmatched. This CDR3 comprises 17 residues. The CDR3 sequence is CASSLGGQGPSNYGYTF. CDR3 nucleotide sequence: TGTGCCAGCAGCTTAGGGGGACAGGGGCCGTCTAACTATGGCTACACCTTC.

The chain joins TRBV7-2 to TRBJ1-5; a weak D match, TRBD1 (6 bases). Germline V lookup: CDR1 SGHTA, CDR2 FQGNSA. Trimming took off 2 bases at V and 7 bases at J, with 12 bases between the two ends. This CDR3 comprises 14 residues. The CDR3 coding sequence is TGTGCCAGCAGCTTATGGGGGGGGCAACAGCCCCAGCATTTT. Translated, it gives CASSLWGGQQPQHF. Full variable domain (missing parts from reference TRBV7-2 and TRBJ1-5): GAGVSQSPSNKVTEKGKDVELRCDPISGHTALYWYRQSLGQGLEFLIYFQGNSAPDKSGLPSDRFSAERTGGSVSTLTIQRTQQEDSAVYLCASSLWGGQQPQHFGDGTRLSIL.

The chain employs TRBV10-3 and TRBJ1-2, with no clear D. Trimming pared 3 bases from V and 8 bases from J, leaving 22 bases between. CDR1 is ENHRY and CDR2 is SYGVKD in the germline V gene. This CDR3 has 16 amino acids. Here the CDR3 reads CAISDAGPSLVSGYTF. Written as DNA, the CDR3 is TGTGCCATCAGTGACGCAGGCCCAAGCTTAGTTAGCGGCTACACCTTC.

The chain couples TRBV6-5 to TRBJ2-5; TRBD1 matches 7 bases. The CDR3 spans 14 residues. The germline gives CDR1 MNHEY, CDR2 SVGAGI. V lost 7 bases, J lost 2 bases, and 7 bases stayed unmatched. The chain's CDR3 is CASKPWDSQETQYF. The DNA for the CDR3 is TGTGCCAGCAAACCTTGGGACAGTCAAGAGACCCAGTACTTC.

The chain couples TRBV18 to TRBJ1-5; no firm D call. V lost 2 bases, J lost 5 bases, and 7 bases lay in between. The germline gives CDR1 KGHSH, CDR2 LQKENI. CDR3 length equals 13 residues. CDR3: CASSPSKDQPQHF. The CDR3 nucleotides read TGTGCCAGCTCACCATCCAAAGATCAGCCCCAGCATTTT.

This chain links TRBV5-1 with TRBJ1-6; no clear D. Per germline, CDR1 SGHRS and CDR2 YFSETQ. V dropped 4 bases and J dropped 1 base, with 9 bases sitting between them. The CDR3 covers 15 residues. The CDR3 DNA sequence: TGCGCCAGCAGCACCAGGAGTTCCTATAATTCACCCCTCCACTTT. Its translation: CASSTRSSYNSPLHF.

This rearrangement joins TRBV7-2 to TRBJ2-6; a weak D match, TRBD1 (6 bases). Germline CDR1 SGHTA, CDR2 FQGNSA. V dropped 5 bases and J dropped 2 bases, with 22 bases sitting between them. This CDR3 is 19 amino acids long. The CDR3 here is CASSTVGQPYSPGANVLTF. In DNA form, the CDR3 reads TGTGCCAGCAGCACTGTCGGACAGCCGTATTCCCCTGGGGCCAACGTCCTGACTTTC. Drawing the rest from reference TRBV7-2 and TRBJ2-6, the complete variable domain is GAGVSQSPSNKVTEKGKDVELRCDPISGHTALYWYRQSLGQGLEFLIYFQGNSAPDKSGLPSDRFSAERTGGSVSTLTIQRTQQEDSAVYLCASSTVGQPYSPGANVLTFGAGSRLTVL.

The CDR3 region is CSVETGTGEWGNYEQYF. CDR3 coding DNA: TGCAGCGTTGAAACAGGGACAGGGGAATGGGGGAACTACGAGCAGTACTTC. This rearrangement joins TRBV29-1 to TRBJ2-7, with TRBD1 matching 10 bases. The trim removed 2 bases at V and 3 bases at J, leaving 13 bases unmatched. This CDR3 is 17 amino acids long. Germline V gene data show CDR1 as SQVTM and CDR2 as ANQGSEA.

V is TRBV18 and J is TRBJ2-3; D gene unclear. V lost 6 bases, J lost 6 bases, and 10 bases lay in between. The CDR3 spans 12 residues. Germline V gives CDR1 KGHSH, CDR2 LQKENI. The CDR3 sequence: CASSLQLDTQYF. In DNA form, the CDR3 reads TGTGCCAGCTCTCTACAGCTCGATACGCAGTATTTT.